The sequence of this TCR beta chain was determined in a study of CD8 T cells in ankylosing spondylitis. One entry per CDR3 protein results from TCRdb running MiXCR on the 5' RACE reads. The table has about 800,000 distinct CDR3 sequences, approximately 12% seen once. The sample holds a few counts of this clonotype. As yet, its antigen is unknown. Broader study findings: Characteristic, it appeared, of ankylosing spondylitis blood was a TCR beta motif of fewer than 10 highly homologous variants. Clones tied to disease were said to be significantly enriched in matched ankylosing spondylitis synovial fluid.

CDR1 is KGHDR and CDR2 is SFDVKD in the germline V gene. V dropped 7 bases and J dropped 7 bases, with 16 bases sitting between them. The CDR3 consists of 14 residues. This chain connects TRBV24-1 to TRBJ2-1, with D maybe TRBD2 (6 bases). This clonotype originated in a male donor with ankylosing spondylitis. Sequencing was performed on blood, either unsorted or a sorted T cell fraction (not recorded which). Here the CDR3 reads CATRERGTRNEQFF. Written as DNA, the CDR3 is TGTGCCACCAGGGAACGCGGGACGAGGAATGAGCAGTTCTTC.